This section outlines one T cell receptor beta chain sequence together with its context. As yet, its antigen is unknown. This sample was included in a study of cytomegalovirus exposure and HLA in healthy donors. Overall study results and limits: In vitro work confirmed that a few CMV-associated chains recognize CMV antigens. Subsequent analysis showed first-cohort TCR clusters tending to co-occur in around 130 validation repertoires.

The repertoire was sequenced with immunoSEQ multiplex PCR; TCRdb's copy has only in-frame clones and lacks some. In the table there are around 190,000 clones, around 85% of which are singletons. The CDR3 has 13 amino acids. Trimming took 5 bases from V and 13 from J, leaving 18 bases between them. Germline V CDR1 and CDR2: MNHEY, SMNVEV (reference sequence). The donors were part of the validation cohort of 95 to 150 subjects. That cohort was separate from the first cohort, which comprised about 670 subjects. This clonotype was sampled from a young man in good health and CMV-seropositive. The sequenced sample was PBMCs. The V gene is TRBV27, the J gene TRBJ1-5, with unresolved D. The CDR3: CASSPEGGSHQHF. The CDR3 region has the DNA TGTGCCAGCAGTCCCGAGGGCGGGAGTCATCAGCATTTT.